The clone carrying this TCR beta chain occurred once. Per the original data handling: Using reference gene primer amplification, nucleated cell counts were estimated. Here immunoSEQ multiplex PCR was the method, and the copy in TCRdb shows in-frame clones only, minus some. V and J calls plus clone size are reproduced from that table; the DNA served to infer D and trimming. The sample includes 130,000 to 150,000 clones, over 80% of them seen just once. This record comes from a study of blood T cell repertoires in COVID-19. Whole-study context: The United States, Italy and Spain were the sources of the acute and convalescent COVID-19 samples. The cDNA or gDNA used as material had been derived from T cells, B-cell-depleted T cells, or PBMCs.

Trimming cost V 7 bases and J 7 bases; bases outside gene matches: 8. Germline CDR1 SNHLY, CDR2 FYNNEI. This CDR3 is built from 13 residues. Sequenced input: peripheral blood. The sequence was obtained from a man at least 80 years old with acute or convalescent COVID-19. The chain is built from TRBV2 and TRBJ1-2, with 8 nucleotides matching TRBD1. CDR3 sequence reads: CASTGQGMGGYTF. The CDR3 DNA sequence: TGTGCCAGCACTGGACAGGGAATGGGTGGCTACACCTTC.